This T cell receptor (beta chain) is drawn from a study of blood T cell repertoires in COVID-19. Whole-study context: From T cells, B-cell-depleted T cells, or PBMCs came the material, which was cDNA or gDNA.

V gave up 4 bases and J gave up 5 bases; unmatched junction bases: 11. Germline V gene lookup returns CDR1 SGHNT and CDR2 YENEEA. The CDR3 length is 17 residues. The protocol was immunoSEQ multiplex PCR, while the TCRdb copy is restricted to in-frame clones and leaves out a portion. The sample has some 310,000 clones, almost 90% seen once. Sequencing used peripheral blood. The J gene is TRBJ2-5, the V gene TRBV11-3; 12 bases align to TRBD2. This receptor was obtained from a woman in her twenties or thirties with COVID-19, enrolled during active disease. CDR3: CASSSRTSGNGKETQYF. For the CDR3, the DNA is TGTGCCAGCAGCTCCCGGACTAGCGGGAATGGAAAGGAGACCCAGTACTTC.